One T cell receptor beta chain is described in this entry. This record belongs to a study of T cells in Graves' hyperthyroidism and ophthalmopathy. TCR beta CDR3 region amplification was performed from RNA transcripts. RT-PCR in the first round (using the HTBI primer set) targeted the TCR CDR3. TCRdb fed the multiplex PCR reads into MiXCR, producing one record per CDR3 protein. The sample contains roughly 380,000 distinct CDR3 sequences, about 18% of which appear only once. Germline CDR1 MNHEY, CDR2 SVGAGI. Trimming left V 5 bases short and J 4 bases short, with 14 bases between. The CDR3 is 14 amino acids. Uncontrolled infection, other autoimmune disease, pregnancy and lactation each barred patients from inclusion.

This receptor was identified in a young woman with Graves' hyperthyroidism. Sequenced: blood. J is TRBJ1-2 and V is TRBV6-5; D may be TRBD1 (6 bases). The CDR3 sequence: CASSTRDTLYGYTF. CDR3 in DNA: TGTGCCAGCAGTACTCGGGACACCCTCTATGGCTACACCTTC.